This TCR beta chain was retrieved from a study of identical twins. Study conclusions and caveats: Insertions ran lower in abundant cord blood beta clonotypes, though not in memory repertoires.

TCRdb analysed the 5' RACE reads with MiXCR anew, one entry per CDR3 protein. The data hold over 500,000 distinct CDR3 sequences, with around 20% observed a single time. This clonotype was detected a few times. Its antigen is not identified. The germline V gene encodes CDR1 MGHDK and CDR2 SYGVNS. The CDR3 totals 17 residues. Between the trimmed V and J ends, which lost 1 base and 0 bases, there was a span of 15 bases. These sequences were also reported in another study, on T cells expressing NK-cell markers. That work contributes: From sorted CD3+CD56+NKG2C+, CD3+CD56+NKG2C- and CD3+CD56-NKG2C+ T cells came the TCR beta repertoires.

The sample was CD4+ T cells sorted from blood. This chain links TRBV25-1 with TRBJ2-5; D gene uncertain. The receptor was derived from a woman between 18 and 30 years old in good health. This CDR3 is CASSELRSGYHQETQYF. Written as DNA, the CDR3 is TGTGCCAGCAGTGAATTACGATCTGGCTACCACCAAGAGACCCAGTACTTC.